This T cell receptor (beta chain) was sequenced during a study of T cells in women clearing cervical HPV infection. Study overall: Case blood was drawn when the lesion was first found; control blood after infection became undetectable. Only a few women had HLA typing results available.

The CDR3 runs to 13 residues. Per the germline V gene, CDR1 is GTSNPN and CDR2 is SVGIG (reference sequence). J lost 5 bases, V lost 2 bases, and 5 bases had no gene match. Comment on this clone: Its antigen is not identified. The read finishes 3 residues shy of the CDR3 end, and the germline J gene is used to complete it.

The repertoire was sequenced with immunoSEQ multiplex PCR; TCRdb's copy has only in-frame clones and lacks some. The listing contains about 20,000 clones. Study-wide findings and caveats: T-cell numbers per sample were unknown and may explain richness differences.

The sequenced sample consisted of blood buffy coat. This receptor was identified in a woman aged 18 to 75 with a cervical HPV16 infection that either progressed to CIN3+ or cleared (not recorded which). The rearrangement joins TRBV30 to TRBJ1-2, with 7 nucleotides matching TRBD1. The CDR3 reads CAWSRDRPYGYTF. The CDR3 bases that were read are TGTGCCTGGAGTAGGGACAGACCATATGGC.